This T cell receptor beta chain was retrieved from a study of blood T cell repertoires in COVID-19. Study background: Sample material is recorded as cDNA or gDNA derived from T cells, B-cell-depleted T cells, or PBMCs.

The CDR3 runs 14 residues. CDR1 is SGHRS, CDR2 YFSETQ, per germline. V lost 0 bases to trimming and J lost 8 bases, with 14 bases between them. Generated by immunoSEQ multiplex PCR, the TCRdb table keeps only in-frame clones and is missing some. The sample lists 80,000 to 100,000 clones; 90% were seen once. This TCR was sampled from a man between 60 and 75 years old with acute or convalescent COVID-19. Sequencing was carried out using peripheral blood. The V and J genes are TRBV5-1 and TRBJ1-1, with D unresolved. The chain's CDR3 is CASSLVGFRSEAFF. In DNA form, the CDR3 reads TGCGCCAGCAGCTTGGTGGGCTTCCGTTCGGAAGCTTTCTTT.